Here is one T cell receptor beta chain with its context. These data originate in a study of T cell changes during pregnancy in multiple sclerosis. CDR1 and CDR2 from the germline V gene are MNHEY and SVGAGI. The ends were cut back, 4 bases at V and 0 bases at J, with 13 bases in the middle. CDR3 size: 16 residues. Profiling relied on immunoSEQ multiplex PCR, and the TCRdb table lists in-frame clones only, not all of them. Of some 68,000 clones listed, approximately 91% are singletons. The receptor comes from a female donor with multiple sclerosis, enrolled in a pregnancy study. V is TRBV6-5 and J is TRBJ2-1; D might be TRBD1 (5 bases). The specimen was peripheral blood, collected in the second trimester of pregnancy. The DNA for the CDR3 is TGTGCCAGCAGTTTCAGGGTCCAGAGCTCCTACAATGAGCAGTTCTTC. This gives the protein CASSFRVQSSYNEQFF.